The following is a T cell receptor beta chain sequence with its context. The record originates from a study of technical replicates of blood from a handful of donors. Produced via immunoSEQ multiplex PCR; TCRdb's table is partial and in-frame only. The sample includes about 66,000 clones, 88% of them seen just once. The CDR3 is made up of 16 amino acids. Trimming removed 2 bases from V and 4 bases from J; junction bases left unmatched: 8. In germline, CDR1 is SGDLS, CDR2 YYNGEE. The source is a human donor in good health. Some clones in this sample may be carry-over from other donors' samples. The sample taken for sequencing was PBMCs. The chain carries TRBV9 and TRBJ2-5; 10 bases align to TRBD2. The CDR3 DNA reads as TGTGCCAGCAGCGTCAGGAGCGGGGGGGCCGGAGAGACCCAGTACTTC. Protein sequence: CASSVRSGGAGETQYF.